These 3 T cell receptor beta chains share one sample of origin, sequenced in a study of blood T cell repertoires in COVID-19. Profiling relied on immunoSEQ multiplex PCR, and the TCRdb table lists in-frame clones only, not all of them. The profile shows 310,000 or so clones, 85% to 90% of them singletons. Sequenced input: PBMCs or T cells enriched from blood (not recorded which). The receptors were sampled from a woman aged 18-30 years who had recovered from COVID-19.

The chain couples TRBV21-1 to TRBJ2-1; TRBD2 is the table's D call and was not checked against the DNA. TRBV21-1 is reported as a pseudogene. This CDR3 is 20 amino acids long. As DNA, the CDR3 is TGTGCCAGCAGCAAAGCTCCTCCCGGGACTAGCGGGAGGATATACAATGAGCAGTTCTTC. Its protein is CASSKAPPGTSGRIYNEQFF.

The chain is built from TRBV5-4 and TRBJ2-5; no reliable D call. The CDR3 is 14 residues long. Trimming shortened V by 0 bases and J by 0 bases, and 6 bases separated the two germline ends. CDR1 and CDR2 from the germline V gene are SGHNT and YYREEE (reference sequence). The CDR3 nucleotides read TGTGCCAGCAGCTTGGGGCAGAACCAAGAGACCCAGTACTTC. Protein sequence: CASSLGQNQETQYF.

The V call is TRBV6-6, the J call TRBJ1-5; 9 nucleotides agree with TRBD1. Unmatched junction bases numbered 6, after V lost 2 bases and J lost 4 bases. CDR3 size: 16 residues. In germline, CDR1 is MNHNY, CDR2 SVGAGI (reference sequence). CDR3 sequence reads: CASSYDRGSGNQPQHF. In DNA form, the CDR3 reads TGTGCCAGCAGTTACGACAGGGGGTCTGGGAATCAGCCCCAGCATTTT.